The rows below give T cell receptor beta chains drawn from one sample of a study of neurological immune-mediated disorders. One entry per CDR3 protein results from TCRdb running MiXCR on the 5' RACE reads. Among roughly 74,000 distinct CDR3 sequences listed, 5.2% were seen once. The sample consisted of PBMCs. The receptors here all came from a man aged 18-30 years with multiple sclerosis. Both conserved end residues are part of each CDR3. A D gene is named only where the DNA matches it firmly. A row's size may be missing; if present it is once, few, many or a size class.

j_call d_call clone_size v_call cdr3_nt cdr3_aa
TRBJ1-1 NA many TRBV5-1 TGCGCCAGCAGCTTGACTCCCGGGGTCCTGAACACTGAAGCTTTCTTT CASSLTPGVLNTEAFF
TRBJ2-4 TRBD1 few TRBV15 TGTGCCACCAGCAGAGACAGGGGGCAGGGGGCCAAAAAAATTCAGTACTTC CATSRDRGQGAKKIQYF
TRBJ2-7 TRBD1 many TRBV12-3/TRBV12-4 TGTGCCAGCAGTAAAACAGGGGGCGAGCAGTACTTC CASSKTGGEQYF
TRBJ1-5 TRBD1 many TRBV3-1 TGTGCCAGCAGCCAAGATCAGGGGGCCTGGCAGCCCCAGCATTTT CASSQDQGAWQPQHF
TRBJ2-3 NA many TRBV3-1 TGTGCCAGCAGCCCTCCCCGGGGGAGAACAGATACGCAGTATTTT CASSPPRGRTDTQYF
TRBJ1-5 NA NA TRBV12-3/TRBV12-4 TGTGCCAGCAGCTCCCCGCGGCGACCCCAGCATTTT CASSSPRRPQHF
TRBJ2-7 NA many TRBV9 TGTGCCAGCAGCGTAGGCGCAGGGCTCTACGAGCAGTACTTC CASSVGAGLYEQYF
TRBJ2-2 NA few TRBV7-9 TGTGCCAGCAGTCAATACGAGGGCGGGGAGCTGTTTTTT CASSQYEGGELFF
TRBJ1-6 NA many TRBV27 TGTGCCAGCAGTACCAAGAGCTCCTATAATTCACCCCTCCACTTT CASSTKSSYNSPLHF
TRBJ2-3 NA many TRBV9 TGTGCCAGCAGCGTAGCTACAGACACAGATACGCAGTATTTT CASSVATDTDTQYF
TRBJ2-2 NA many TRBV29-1 TGCAGCGTTGTATGGGCCCTGGAGCTGTTTTTT CSVVWALELFF
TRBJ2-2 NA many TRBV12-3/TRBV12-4 TGTGCCAGCAGTTTACGGCACGTTGGGGAGCTGTTTTTT CASSLRHVGELFF
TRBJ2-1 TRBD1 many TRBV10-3 TGTGCCATCAGTGCACTGGCGGGACAGGGGGGCAATGAGCAGTTCTTC CAISALAGQGGNEQFF
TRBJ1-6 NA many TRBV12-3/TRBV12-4 TGTGCCAGCACCTTAGGTTATAATTCACCCCTCCACTTT CASTLGYNSPLHF
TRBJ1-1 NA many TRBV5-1 TGCGCCAGCAGCTTGGAAGGAAGTTCGGCTTTCTTT CASSLEGSSAFF
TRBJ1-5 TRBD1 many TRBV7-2 TGTGCCAGCAGCTTATACAGGGGTACCGATCAGCCCCAGAATTTT CASSLYRGTDQPQNF
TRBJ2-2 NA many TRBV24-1 TGTGCCACCAGTGATTCCGCATGGGGGAACCTCGCCGGGGAGCTGTTTTTT CATSDSAWGNLAGELFF